The T cell receptor beta chain under discussion was sequenced for a study of CD8 T cells in Susac syndrome (dated by TCRdb to between 2018 and 2021). At the level of the whole study: Repertoire sequencing was used to test whether CD8+ T cell activation and differentiation in Susac syndrome was antigen driven. The clonality of the CD8+ T cell repertoire was compared across approximately 12 healthy donors, some 14 Susac syndrome patients and under 17 multiple sclerosis patients.

Beyond this particular receptor, the publication reports: The TCR sequencing and HLA analysis was acknowledged to have included a relatively small number of individuals.

High-throughput TCR beta sequencing profiled peripheral blood CD8+ and CD4+ T cells from healthy donors, Susac syndrome patients and multiple sclerosis patients. Treatment-naive patients with stable or active relapsing-remitting disease fulfilling revised McDonald criteria were used as multiple sclerosis controls. Bulk CD8+ and CD4+ T cells were purified by magnetic negative isolation, while CD8+ TEMRA cells were enriched using FACS. Blood was drawn into EDTA tubes, processed within 24 hours, and PBMCs were isolated by density gradient centrifugation. PBMCs destined for TCR sequencing were cryopreserved in liquid nitrogen and later thawed in a 37 °C water bath. The sorted or isolated CD4+, CD8+ and CD8+ TEMRA cells had a purity of 90% or higher. CDR1 SGHRS and CDR2 YFSETQ were looked up in the germline V gene. The CDR3 runs 15 residues from the cysteine to the phenylalanine. The DNA shown is the 45-base CDR3, in frame from base 1. V is cut back by 3 bases and J by 5 bases, with 6 bases in the junction unmatched.

In regard to this clonotype: Its antigen is unknown. The input lacks base qualities; no much larger clone sits a single base away.

RNA was extracted with the RNeasy kit and roughly 0.5 to 1 ug was reverse transcribed using random hexamers. The immunoSEQ multiplex PCR assay, covering 54 Vbeta and 13 Jbeta segments, was used to amplify TCR beta CDR3 regions. PCR amplification bias was corrected by using a synthetic template baseline for primer optimization and computational correction. Per the source publication's procedure: Reads were assigned to V, D and J genes according to IMGT and analyzed in immunoSEQ Analyzer, with only productive sequences retained. Clonality was calculated as one minus the Shannon entropy normalized by log2 of the number of productive unique sequences. For each patient and control, public and private clones were evaluated among the 100 most prevalent clones. Clones were defined as Susac-specific if absent from the healthy and MS cohorts, from 1052 published viral clones and from other ImmuneACCESS disease sequences. TCRdb cleaned the public reads at Q25 with fastp, built clones with MiXCR and kept in-frame beta chains. Entries that share a CDR3 protein sequence are merged under the most common genes and DNA. The V and J calls shown here were made by TCRdb, not taken from the authors' results. The sample includes over 350,000 distinct CDR3 sequences, with about 85% observed a single time. The ten largest clones take up about 0.1% of the sample.

Input material: CD8+ T cells from PBMCs. The chain is encoded by TRBV5-1 joined to TRBJ2-2; 8 central nucleotides agree with TRBD1. The source of this sequence is a human donor with multiple sclerosis. The DNA sequence is TGCGCCAGCAGCTACACAGGGGGTTGGACCGGGGAGCTGTTTTTT. Translated, it gives CASSYTGGWTGELFF.